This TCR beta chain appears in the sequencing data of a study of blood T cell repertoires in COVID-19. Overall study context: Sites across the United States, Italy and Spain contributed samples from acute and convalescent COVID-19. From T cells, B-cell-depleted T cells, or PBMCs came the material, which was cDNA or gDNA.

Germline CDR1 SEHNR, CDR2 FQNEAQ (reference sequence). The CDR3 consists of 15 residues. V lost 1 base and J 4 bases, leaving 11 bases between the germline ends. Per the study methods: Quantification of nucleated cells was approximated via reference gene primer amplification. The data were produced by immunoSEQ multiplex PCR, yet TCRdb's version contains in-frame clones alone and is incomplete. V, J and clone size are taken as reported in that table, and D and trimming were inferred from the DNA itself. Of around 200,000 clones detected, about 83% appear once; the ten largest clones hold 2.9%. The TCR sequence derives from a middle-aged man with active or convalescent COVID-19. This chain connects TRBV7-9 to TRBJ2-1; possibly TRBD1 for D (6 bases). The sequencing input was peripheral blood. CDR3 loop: CASSLGGHPYNEQFF. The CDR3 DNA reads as TGTGCCAGCAGCTTAGGGGGACACCCATACAATGAGCAGTTCTTC.